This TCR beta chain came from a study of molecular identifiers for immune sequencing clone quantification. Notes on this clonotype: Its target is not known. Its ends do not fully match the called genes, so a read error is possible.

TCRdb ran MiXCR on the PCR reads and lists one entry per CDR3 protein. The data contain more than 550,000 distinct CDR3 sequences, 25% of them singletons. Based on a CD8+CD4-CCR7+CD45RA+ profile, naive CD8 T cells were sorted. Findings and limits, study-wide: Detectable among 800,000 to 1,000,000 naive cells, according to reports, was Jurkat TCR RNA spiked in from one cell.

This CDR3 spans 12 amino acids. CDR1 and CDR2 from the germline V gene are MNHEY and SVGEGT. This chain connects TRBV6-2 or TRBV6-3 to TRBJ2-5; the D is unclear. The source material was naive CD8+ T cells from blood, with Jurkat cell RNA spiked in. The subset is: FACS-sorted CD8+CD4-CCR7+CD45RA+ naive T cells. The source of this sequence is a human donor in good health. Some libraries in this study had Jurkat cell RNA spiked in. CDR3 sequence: CASSYIAETRYF. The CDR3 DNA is TGTGCCAGCAGTTACATAGCTGAGACCCGGTACTTC.